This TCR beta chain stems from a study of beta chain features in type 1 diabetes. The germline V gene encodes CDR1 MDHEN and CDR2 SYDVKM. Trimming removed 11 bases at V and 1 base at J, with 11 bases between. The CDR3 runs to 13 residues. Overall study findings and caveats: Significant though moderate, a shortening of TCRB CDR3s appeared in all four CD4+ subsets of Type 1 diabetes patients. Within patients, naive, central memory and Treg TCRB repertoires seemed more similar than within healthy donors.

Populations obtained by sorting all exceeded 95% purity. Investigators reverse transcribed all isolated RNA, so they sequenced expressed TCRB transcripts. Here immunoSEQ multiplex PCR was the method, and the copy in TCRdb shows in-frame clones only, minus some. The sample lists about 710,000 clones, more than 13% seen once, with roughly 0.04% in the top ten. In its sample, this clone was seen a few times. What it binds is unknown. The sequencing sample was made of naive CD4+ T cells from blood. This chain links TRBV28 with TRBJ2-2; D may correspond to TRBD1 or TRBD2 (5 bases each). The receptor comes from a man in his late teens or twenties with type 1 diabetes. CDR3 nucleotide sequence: TGTGCCGTTGGGGCGGGGAACACCGGGGAGCTGTTTTTT. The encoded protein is CAVGAGNTGELFF.